This T cell receptor (beta chain) was retrieved from a study of cytomegalovirus exposure and HLA in healthy donors (dated by TCRdb to the late 2010s). With regard to the full study: In an earlier analysis of several hundred of the donors, 276 Gb of sequence data and 117 million unique TCR beta sequences from about 179 million T cells were reported. Among some 410 genotyped donors of the cohort, an average of roughly 240,000 unique TCR beta nucleotide sequences were sequenced per donor, roughly 20% of them non-productive. A later genetic analysis took genome-wide SNP genotypes for 398 of the 666 donors and used that subset as a discovery cohort. Every discovery cohort repertoire had been produced on one sequencing platform. The number of typed donors differed by locus: 629-630 for A, B, C, DRB1 and DQB1; approximately 540 for DQA1; 606 for DPA1; and some 470 for DPB1. The study combined high-throughput TCR immunosequencing, statistical association of individual TCRs with disease status, and machine learning to predict cytomegalovirus infection status. To decide whether each TCR beta V gene segment behaved as functional or pseudogenic, an earlier analysis of over 500 of the donors relied on high-throughput TCR beta sequencing. Donor age, sex, ethnicity and CMV serostatus were collected together with the repertoire data. The study aimed to test whether cataloging public T cell receptors could reveal signatures of past pathogen exposure. The study used immunosequencing to profile the T cell repertoires of 670 or so subjects and linked those repertoires to cytomegalovirus serostatus. Both class I and class II loci were covered by HLA typing, at four-digit resolution. Roughly five DR-DQ haplotypes were handled as single units for association and clustering, since linkage in the cohort was strong. In a later analysis, previously published TCR beta repertoires from about 640 donors were re-analyzed and high-resolution HLA genotyping was added so that TCR occurrence patterns could be studied. An early release that covered some 630 HLA-typed donors contained approximately 300 gigabases of sequencing data and roughly 84 million unique TCR sequences. Besides the first cohort of 666 subjects, a separate validation cohort made up of 90 to 150 different subjects was used. Rather than drawing on any new phenotypic data, the later analysis identified candidate immune exposures from TCR beta sequences and the way those sequences occurred across donors. Of the 300 to 450 genotyped donors, over 65% fell in the genetic ancestry cluster associated with self-reported Caucasian donors. The paper's findings and limits, for the study overall: Some IMGT-functional V segments, including TRBV6-2 and TRBV6-3, could not be distinguished by the 87-base-pair reads and were therefore excluded. The study gave a list of 150 to 200 TCR beta chains associated with cytomegalovirus. A further reported finding was that TCR beta sequences accurately predicted the HLA-A and HLA-B alleles for most subjects in the first cohort. Several of the top co-occurrence clusters appeared to be linked to parvovirus B19, influenza, CMV and Epstein-Barr virus, according to a later analysis. The only immune exposure information available for the cohort was CMV serostatus. The earlier analysis of 587 of the donors excluded about 16 rarely observed V segments, including chromosome 9 orphons, because counts were too low. In this cohort, only TCR beta chains were sequenced, and detectable features were limited by the absence of alpha or paired-chain data. While some public TCRs were present in many individuals, most TCR sequences turned up only very rarely across donors. In a later genetic analysis, fewer N-insertions in productive TCRs were reported among donors in an Asian-associated ancestry cluster than the approximately 670-donor mean. Correlated functional status among segregating V segments might be attributable to linkage disequilibrium, but an unknown experimental factor could not be ruled out. Roughly uniform sequencing depth across donors was assumed in presence/absence analyses, although this assumption may not hold. Compared with equally common non-associated chains, HLA-associated TCR beta chains in a later analysis were more clonally expanded and had lower generation probabilities. Assigning TCR associations to individual alleles was difficult when HLA alleles, especially DR and DQ, strongly co-occurred. Most CMV-associated TCR beta chains appeared to be HLA-restricted in a later analysis, and the HLA associations seemed to be driven largely by CMV exposure. The authors suggested that the approach could potentially be generalized to other disease states and immunological phenotypes. In vitro tests confirmed that a few of the cytomegalovirus-associated TCR beta chains recognize cytomegalovirus antigens. At a false discovery rate of 0.05, a later analysis linked fewer than 20,000 TCR beta sequences to specific HLA alleles. In an earlier analysis of several hundred of the donors, most TCR beta V segments were observed in productive rearrangements about 87% or about 30% of the time, broadly matching IMGT annotations. In a later genetic analysis, a missense DCLRE1C variant was associated with V-gene and J-gene trimming of TCR beta chains, and the association was replicated in an independent cohort. The classifier was reported to diagnose cytomegalovirus status with high specificity and sensitivity in both the original cohort and the validation cohort. HLA typing was unavailable for some donors at each locus, so association tests used only the typed subset. The sequencing pipeline was judged likely to have produced a cluster of highly shared sequence variants as a technical artifact. A later analysis found that TCR association rates varied across HLA loci, with DRB1 alleles showing the most associated TCRs and HLA-C alleles the fewest.

Inclusive of the bounding cysteine and phenylalanine, the CDR3 is 14 residues long. The only DNA kept is the CDR3, 42 bases in frame from the first base. V and J are truncated by 0 bases and 4 bases respectively, leaving an intervening sequence of 10 bases. From a lookup of the germline V gene, CDR1 and CDR2 are SGHRS and YFSETQ. To prepare the library, the immunoSEQ multiplex PCR assay was applied. For the multiplex PCR, a mixture combining 60 forward primers for TCR Vbeta segments and 13 reverse primers for TCR Jbeta segments was used. Amplification of the CDR3 region of rearranged TCR beta genes was performed with a multiplex PCR assay on genomic DNA. The Illumina HiSeq System was used to sequence the amplified TCR beta libraries as 87-base-pair reads. From the authors' description of their analysis: A later analysis counted about 80 million unique TCR beta chains across the 666 repertoires, and roughly 10 million of these chains were shared by at least two donors. Raw reads were error-corrected and collapsed into unique sequences by a nearest-neighbor algorithm in which closely related sequences were merged to remove PCR and sequencing errors. To assign V, D and J gene segments, CDR3 sequences were aligned to IMGT reference sequences. Each retained sequence needed at least a six-nucleotide match to both a V gene segment and a J gene segment. A rearrangement counted as productive if the CDR3 had no stop codons and remained in frame with V and J, and every other rearrangement counted as non-productive. CDR3 was defined according to IMGT convention as the region running from the second conserved V-encoded cysteine to the conserved J-encoded phenylalanine. The earlier analysis of about 500 of the donors excluded sequences that lacked an unambiguous match to a single V gene segment. In an earlier analysis of roughly 500 of the donors, V segments were called functional above 56.7% productive rearrangements and were called segregating when the between-donor standard deviation exceeded 5%. A statistical classification framework was built for diagnosing cytomegalovirus status from the catalog of TCR beta chain sequences. In a later analysis, V and J genes were assigned by comparing TCR nucleotide sequences against IMGT/GENE-DB human TR gene sequences. A later analysis assigned CDR3 sequences and most-parsimonious VDJ recombination scenarios with the TCRdist pipeline. In a later analysis, each TCR beta chain was defined by its CDR3 amino acid sequence together with its V-gene family, and reads lacking a unique V-gene family were excluded. In a later analysis, 500 to 650 highly shared, low-generation-probability nucleotide sequences were removed to address suspected cross-contamination and a sequencing artifact. A later analysis calculated a clonal expansion index for each public chain from normalized within-repertoire ranks of inferred template counts. Generation probabilities in a later analysis came from a VDJ recombination model fitted to out-of-frame rearrangements, and those results were checked against IGoR. In a later analysis, hypergeometric tests were used to score TCR-TCR, TCR-HLA and TCR-CMV co-occurrence, with a repertoire-size bias correction applied to TCR pairs. To estimate false discovery rates, a later analysis permuted the HLA or CMV assignments 20 times. In a later analysis, co-occurring TCRs were grouped with DBSCAN, and TCRdist sequence similarity was added when clustering was performed within HLA-allele-positive subsets. Co-occurrence clustering excluded repertoires with fewer than 30,000 or more than 120,000 public chains, plus five with anomalous nucleotide sharing. TCRdb took this table from immuneACCESS and kept in-frame rearrangements with V and J called. Such tables lack part of the clones; where checked against another copy, unresolved V genes explain under half of the gap, and the rest is unexplained. Clone size and the V and J calls come from that table; the DNA yielded D and trimming. Within this sample are some 160,000 clones, with around 83% of them counted one time only. The leading ten clones occupy approximately 6.5% of the sample.

The cohort comprised under 700 healthy bone marrow donors. At the time of sampling, all cohort members were nominally healthy, though unrecorded immune exposures were likely present. The donor tested CMV seropositive and was one of the 289 seropositive cohort members. Every donor gave a peripheral blood sample, and the peripheral blood mononuclear cells from that sample were used for TCR beta sequencing. Genomic DNA extraction from the blood cell samples was performed with the Qiagen DNeasy Blood Extraction Kit. In regard to this clone: Its antigen is not yet known. No base quality values were provided; no much bigger clone lies one nucleotide off.

The sequence derives from a man aged 45-65 years in good health and CMV-seropositive. Here the chain combines TRBV5-1 and TRBJ1-1; no D gene can be assigned with confidence. The sample comprised PBMCs. The nucleotide sequence is TGCGCCAGCAGCTTGGCCTTGGAGGGCACTGAAGCTTTCTTT. Translated, this gives CASSLALEGTEAFF.